This entry concerns a single T cell receptor beta chain. The data were obtained in a study of blood T cell repertoires in COVID-19. On the study more broadly: PBMCs, B-cell-depleted T cells, or T cells were the source of the cDNA or gDNA that made up the material.

As handled by the study authors: Counts of nucleated cells, estimated from reference gene primer amplification, were obtained. Method: immunoSEQ multiplex PCR; TCRdb's copy keeps in-frame clones and lacks some. V and J calls and clone size are as listed in that table; D and trimming were resolved from the DNA. The table includes about 190,000 clones, around four fifths detected once. Losses at the gene ends were 5 bases for V and 0 bases for J; bases not matched to a gene: 6. There are 15 residues in the CDR3. The germline V gene has CDR1 SQVTM and CDR2 ANQGSEA. The rearrangement uses TRBV29-1 and TRBJ2-2; TRBD1 aligns across 7 bases. The source material was peripheral blood. The source of this sequence is a man aged 30 to 45 with active or convalescent COVID-19. The CDR3 DNA sequence: TGCAGCGTTAGGTTCGACAGGGCGAACACCGGGGAGCTGTTTTTT. The encoded protein is CSVRFDRANTGELFF.